The T cell receptor (beta chain) described here comes from a study of T cell repertoires in cytomegalovirus infection. The wider study: It can be stated that public TCR beta signatures indicated CMV infection as well as a matching HLA type. The study's findings and limits: CMV-specific HLA-C-restricted TCR beta clonotypes dominated the ex vivo response. Individuals carrying CMV plus the relevant HLA were identified by cumulative frequency of public TCR beta families.

TCRdb re-called the reads with MiXCR, one entry per CDR3 protein. Found here are 310,000 or so distinct CDR3 sequences, roughly a sixth of them singletons; the top ten hold around 11%. The CDR3 covers 17 residues. CDR1 and CDR2 from the germline V gene are ENHRY and SYGVKD. Trimming left V 4 bases short and J 0 bases short, with 17 bases between. This clonotype appeared a few times. The antigen remains undetermined. Sample: PBMCs. This clonotype originated in a human donor in good health (CMV status not recorded). Some clones in this sample may be carry-over from other donors' samples. This chain links TRBV10-3 with TRBJ2-3, with D possibly being TRBD1 or TRBD2 (5 bases each). The CDR3, as DNA: TGTGCCATCAGTGCAAAAGACTCGGGACCGAGCACAGATACGCAGTATTTT. As protein: CAISAKDSGPSTDTQYF.